Listed below are T cell receptor beta chains from one sample, sequenced in a study of shared clonotypes between healthy human individuals. Sequencing was performed with immunoSEQ multiplex PCR; in TCRdb, only in-frame clones are kept and a portion is missing. The data contain approximately 740,000 clones, about 74% of them singletons. The source material was memory CD4+ T cells sorted from blood. The receptor set was obtained from a woman aged 25-40 years in good health. CDR3s include the opening cysteine and the closing phenylalanine or tryptophan. D genes are given only for firm matches. Some rows mark clone size as missing; the rest say once, few, many or name a class of expanded clone.

V: TRBV7-2; D: .; J: TRBJ2-7; size: few; DNA: TGTGCCAGCACCTCATTGGGAGAGCAGTACTTC; CDR3: CASTSLGEQYF
V: TRBV7-9; D: .; J: TRBJ1-3; size: many; DNA: TGTGCCAGCAGCCAGCAGGACGCCCAATTCTCTGGAAACACCATATATTTT; CDR3: CASSQQDAQFSGNTIYF
V: TRBV4-2; D: TRBD2; J: TRBJ2-6; size: few; DNA: TGTGCCAGCAGCCAAGATGCTAGCGGGAGATATGGGGCCAACGTCCTGACTTTC; CDR3: CASSQDASGRYGANVLTF
V: TRBV7-6; D: .; J: TRBJ2-1; size: .; DNA: TGTGCCAGCAGCTTGATCGGGAGCTCCTACAATGAGCAGTTCTTC; CDR3: CASSLIGSSYNEQFF
V: TRBV29-1; D: .; J: TRBJ2-1; size: .; DNA: TGCAGCGTTGGAGTATCTGAGAAGCAGTTCTTC; CDR3: CSVGVSEKQFF
V: TRBV21-1; D: .; J: TRBJ1-5; size: .; DNA: TGTGCCAGCAGCAACCATCAGCCCCAGCATTTT; CDR3: CASSNHQPQHF
V: TRBV7-9; D: .; J: TRBJ2-2; size: .; DNA: TGTGCCAGCAGCTTAAGTGTAGGCACCGGGGAGCTGTTTTTT; CDR3: CASSLSVGTGELFF
V: TRBV5-1; D: .; J: TRBJ1-5; size: .; DNA: TGCGCCAGCGCCGCCGGACCCAATCAGCCCCAGCATTTT; CDR3: CASAAGPNQPQHF
V: TRBV6-1; D: .; J: TRBJ1-4; size: .; DNA: TGTGCCAGCAGTCAAGGGTGGGAAAAACTGTTTTTT; CDR3: CASSQGWEKLFF
V: TRBV2; D: TRBD1; J: TRBJ1-4; size: .; DNA: TGTGCCAGCAGTGCTCAGGGACAGGATGGTGAAAAACTGTTTTTT; CDR3: CASSAQGQDGEKLFF
V: TRBV7-2; D: .; J: TRBJ2-2; size: .; DNA: TGTGCCAGCAGCTCTGGGACCGGCTCCCCCGGGGAGCTGTTTTTT; CDR3: CASSSGTGSPGELFF
V: TRBV7-9; D: .; J: TRBJ2-1; size: .; DNA: TGTGCCAGCAGCAAGGGGGGCTCCTACAATGAGCAGTTCTTC; CDR3: CASSKGGSYNEQFF